The 4 T cell receptor beta chains below were found in one sample sequenced in a study of OX40 agonist ivuxolimab in advanced cancers. Clones were sequenced by immunoSEQ multiplex PCR, and TCRdb holds only the in-frame ones, with some missing. The sample lists 70,000 to 90,000 clones, approximately 90% seen once, with roughly 8% in the top ten. The input for sequencing was CD4+ or CD8+ T cells sorted from blood, taken in a trial of the OX40 agonist ivuxolimab. The origin of the receptors is an adult with an advanced solid tumor such as melanoma, head and neck, liver or kidney cancer.

This rearrangement joins TRBV5-4 to TRBJ2-6, with D uncertain. Looked up from germline, CDR1 is SGHNT and CDR2 is YYREEE (reference sequence). Trimming removed 3 bases from V and 1 base from J, with 8 bases in between. The length of the CDR3 is 15 residues. This chain's CDR3 is CASSSNPSGANVLTF. The CDR3 DNA follows: TGTGCCAGCAGCTCAAATCCGTCTGGGGCCAACGTCCTGACTTTC.

The rearrangement uses TRBV10-3 and TRBJ2-2, with D perhaps matching TRBD1 or TRBD2 (6 bases each). This CDR3 is built from 14 residues. The germline V and J ends were trimmed by 2 bases and 7 bases, with 11 bases remaining between them. Germline-derived CDR1 and CDR2 are ENHRY and SYGVKD. This CDR3 is CAISEVRGGGELFF. DNA of the CDR3: TGTGCCATCAGTGAGGTCAGGGGAGGCGGGGAGCTGTTTTTT.

The CDR3 protein is CASSETVNSPLHF. In DNA form, the CDR3 reads TGCGCCAGCAGTGAGACAGTTAATTCACCCCTCCACTTT. The chain uses TRBV5-1 and TRBJ1-6; a possible D gene is TRBD1 (5 bases). The V gene lost 5 bases and the J gene lost 6 bases, with 9 bases spanning the gap. The germline CDR1 and CDR2 sequences are SGHRS and YFSETQ. This CDR3 spans 13 amino acids.

This clone was detected only once. The genes are TRBV5-1 and TRBJ1-6, with D possibly being TRBD1 (5 bases). This CDR3 has 17 residues. CDR1 is SGHRS, CDR2 YFSETQ, per germline. The V end was cut by 4 bases, the J end by 0 bases, with 14 bases between. The CDR3 reads CASSPGTASSYNSPLHF. As DNA, the CDR3 is TGCGCCAGCAGCCCCGGGACCGCGAGCTCCTATAATTCACCCCTCCACTTT.